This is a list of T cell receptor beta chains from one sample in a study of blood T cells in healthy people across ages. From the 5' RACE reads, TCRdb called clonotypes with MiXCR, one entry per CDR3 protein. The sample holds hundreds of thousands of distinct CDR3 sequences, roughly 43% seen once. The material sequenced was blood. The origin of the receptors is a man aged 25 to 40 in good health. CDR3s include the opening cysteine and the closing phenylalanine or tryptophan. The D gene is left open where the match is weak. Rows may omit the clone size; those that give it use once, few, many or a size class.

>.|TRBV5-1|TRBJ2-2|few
CASRPGPLNTGELFF
TGCGCCAGCCGTCCCGGGCCCCTCAACACCGGGGAGCTGTTTTTT
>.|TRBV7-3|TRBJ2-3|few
CASSFVRDSHFSSADTQYF
TGTGCCAGCAGCTTTGTGAGGGACTCACACTTTTCTTCCGCAGATACGCAGTATTTT
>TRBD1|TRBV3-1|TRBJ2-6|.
CASSQRNRGPGANVLTF
TGTGCCAGCAGCCAAAGGAACAGGGGGCCTGGGGCCAACGTCCTGACTTTC
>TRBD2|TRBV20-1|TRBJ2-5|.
CSARGDIIASGGQETQYF
TGCAGTGCTAGAGGGGACATAATCGCTAGCGGGGGACAAGAGACCCAGTACTTC
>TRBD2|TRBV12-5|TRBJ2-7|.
CASGFSGKEGEQYF
TGTGCTAGTGGTTTTAGCGGGAAGGAGGGTGAGCAGTACTTC
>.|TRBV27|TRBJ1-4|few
CASSLEGRGNEKLFF
TGTGCCAGCAGTCTCGAGGGGCGGGGTAATGAAAAACTGTTTTTT
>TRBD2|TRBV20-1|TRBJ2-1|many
CSAKRGDYNEQFF
TGCAGTGCTAAGCGGGGGGATTACAATGAGCAGTTCTTC
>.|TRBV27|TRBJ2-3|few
CASSLSGYDTQYF
TGTGCCAGCAGTTTATCCGGCTACGACACGCAGTATTTT
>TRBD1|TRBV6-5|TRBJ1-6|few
CASRPSQGVNSPLHF
TGTGCCAGCAGACCCTCCCAGGGGGTCAATTCACCCCTCCACTTT
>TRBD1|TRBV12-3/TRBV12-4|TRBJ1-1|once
CASSPRGHRGYTEAFF
TGTGCCAGCAGTCCTCGTGGCCACAGGGGGTACACTGAAGCTTTCTTT
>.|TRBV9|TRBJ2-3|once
CASSEKSGPSTDTQYF
TGTGCCAGCAGCGAAAAGAGTGGGCCAAGCACAGATACGCAGTATTTT
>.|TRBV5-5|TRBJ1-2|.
CASSAGDRINYGYTF
TGTGCCAGCAGCGCCGGGGACCGAATCAACTATGGCTACACCTTC
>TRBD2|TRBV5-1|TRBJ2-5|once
CASSLGLAGGTPYNEQYF
TGCGCCAGCAGCTTGGGACTAGCGGGGGGGACACCCTACAATGAGCAGTACTTC
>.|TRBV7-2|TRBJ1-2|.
CASSLAQVRGYTF
TGTGCCAGCAGCTTAGCCCAGGTGCGAGGCTACACCTTC
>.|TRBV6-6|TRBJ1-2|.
CASRLDSPLYGYTF
TGTGCCAGCAGGTTGGACAGTCCCCTCTATGGCTACACCTTC
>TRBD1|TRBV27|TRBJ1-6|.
CASSSRDRSSYNSPLHF
TGTGCCAGCAGTTCCCGGGACAGGAGCTCCTATAATTCACCCCTCCACTTT
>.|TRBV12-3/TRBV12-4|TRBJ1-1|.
CASSFQGWNTGAFF
TGTGCCAGCAGTTTCCAGGGTTGGAACACTGGAGCTTTCTTT
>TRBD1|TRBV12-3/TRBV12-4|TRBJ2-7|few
CASSLWQGASEQYF
TGTGCCAGCAGTTTGTGGCAGGGGGCGTCCGAGCAGTACTTC
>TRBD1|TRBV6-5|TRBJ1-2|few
CASIDPGQGGYTF
TGTGCCAGCATTGATCCGGGACAGGGCGGCTACACCTTC
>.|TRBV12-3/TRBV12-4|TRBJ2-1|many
CASRPTSSYNEQFF
TGTGCCAGCAGACCGACTTCTTCCTACAATGAGCAGTTCTTC
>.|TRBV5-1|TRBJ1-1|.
CASSPQPEMNTEAFF
TGCGCCAGCAGCCCCCAACCAGAGATGAACACTGAAGCTTTCTTT
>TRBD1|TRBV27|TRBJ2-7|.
CASRFAGTGAYEQYF
TGTGCCAGCAGGTTTGCGGGGACAGGGGCCTACGAGCAGTACTTC
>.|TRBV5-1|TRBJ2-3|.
CASSPIGGDTQYF
TGCGCCAGCAGCCCCATCGGGGGAGATACGCAGTATTTT
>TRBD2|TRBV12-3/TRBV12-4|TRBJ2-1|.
CASSRAGGSYNEQFF
TGTGCCAGCAGTCGGGCGGGGGGCTCCTACAATGAGCAGTTCTTC
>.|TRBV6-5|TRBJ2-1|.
CASSYSWTDINEQFF
TGTGCCAGCAGTTACTCGTGGACGGATATTAATGAGCAGTTCTTC
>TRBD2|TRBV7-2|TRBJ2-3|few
CASSWGSGGWVLDTQYF
TGTGCCAGCAGCTGGGGTAGCGGGGGCTGGGTGTTAGATACGCAGTATTTT
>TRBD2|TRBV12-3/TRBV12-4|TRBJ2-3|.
CASSHTSEGDTQYF
TGTGCCAGCAGCCACACTAGCGAAGGGGATACGCAGTATTTT
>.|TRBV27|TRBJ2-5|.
CASSGRGGQETQYF
TGTGCCAGCAGTGGGAGAGGAGGCCAAGAGACCCAGTACTTC
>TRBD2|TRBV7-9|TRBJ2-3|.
CASSSLAGRSDTQYF
TGTGCCAGCAGCTCACTAGCGGGGAGGTCAGATACGCAGTATTTT
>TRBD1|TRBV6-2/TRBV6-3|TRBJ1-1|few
CASSRDREDVAFF
TGTGCCAGCAGCCGGGACAGGGAGGATGTAGCTTTCTTT
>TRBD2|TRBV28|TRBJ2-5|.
CASSLTSGRAQDQETQYF
TGTGCCAGCAGTTTGACTAGCGGGAGGGCACAGGACCAAGAGACCCAGTACTTC
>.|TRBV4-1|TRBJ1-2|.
CASSQDTGFYGYTF
TGCGCCAGCAGCCAAGACACGGGATTTTATGGCTACACCTTC
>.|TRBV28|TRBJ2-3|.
CASTSSGDTQYF
TGTGCCAGCACCAGTTCCGGAGATACGCAGTATTTT
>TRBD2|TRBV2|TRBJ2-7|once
CASRKTSGGSYEQYF
TGTGCCAGCAGAAAGACTAGCGGTGGATCCTACGAGCAGTACTTC
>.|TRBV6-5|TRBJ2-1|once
CASRETYYNEQFF
TGTGCCAGCAGGGAGACTTACTACAATGAGCAGTTCTTC
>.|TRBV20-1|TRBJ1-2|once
CSARDPGLIGGYTF
TGCAGTGCTAGAGATCCTGGATTGATCGGGGGCTACACCTTC
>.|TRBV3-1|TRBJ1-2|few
CASSPGDSIIYGYTF
TGTGCCAGCAGCCCGGGAGACAGTATCATTTATGGCTACACCTTC
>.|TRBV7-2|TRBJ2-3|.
CASSYLGAGDTQYF
TGTGCCAGCAGCTACTTAGGGGCCGGGGATACGCAGTATTTT
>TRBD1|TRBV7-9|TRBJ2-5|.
CVAGTGIYDQYF
TGTGTGGCCGGGACAGGGATCTACGACCAGTACTTC
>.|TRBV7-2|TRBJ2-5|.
CASSRSEQETQYF
TGTGCCAGCAGCCGCTCGGAGCAAGAGACCCAGTACTTC
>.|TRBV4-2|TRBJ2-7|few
CASSQDSQLRPYEQYF
TGTGCCAGCAGCCAAGACTCCCAGCTTCGGCCATACGAGCAGTACTTC
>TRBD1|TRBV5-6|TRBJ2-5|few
CASSADRDGTQYF
TGTGCCAGCAGCGCTGACAGGGATGGGACCCAGTACTTC
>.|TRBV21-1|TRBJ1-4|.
CASSKASEKLFF
TGTGCCAGCAGCAAAGCTAGTGAAAAGCTGTTTTTT
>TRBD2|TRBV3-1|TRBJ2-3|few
CASSQDRLAGVQRTDTQYF
TGTGCCAGCAGCCAAGATCGTCTAGCGGGGGTTCAGCGGACAGATACGCAGTATTTT
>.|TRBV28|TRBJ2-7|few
CASSLGGGWYEQYF
TGTGCCAGCAGTTTGGGTGGGGGCTGGTACGAGCAGTACTTC
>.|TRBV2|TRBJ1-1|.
CASNRKPNTEAFF
TGTGCCAGCAACAGGAAACCGAACACTGAAGCTTTCTTT
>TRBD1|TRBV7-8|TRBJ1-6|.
CASSLETRSGTAHSPLHF
TGTGCCAGCAGCTTAGAGACCCGCTCCGGGACAGCACATTCACCCCTCCACTTT
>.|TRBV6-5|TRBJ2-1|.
CARSLQGYHEQFF
TGTGCCAGGTCACTGCAGGGGTACCATGAGCAGTTCTTC
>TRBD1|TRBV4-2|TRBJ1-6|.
CASSQGQGSNSPLHF
TGTGCCAGCAGCCAGGGACAGGGCAGCAATTCACCCCTCCACTTT
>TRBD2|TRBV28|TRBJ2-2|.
CASRTSGNTGELFF
TGTGCCAGTCGGACTAGCGGAAACACCGGGGAGCTGTTTTTT
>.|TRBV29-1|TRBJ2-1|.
CSALNPPRTATYNEQFF
TGCAGCGCCTTGAATCCCCCCCGGACAGCCACCTACAATGAGCAGTTCTTC